The present T cell receptor beta chain was sequenced within a study of blood T cell repertoires in COVID-19. Across the whole study: The origin of the acute and convalescent COVID-19 samples was the United States, Italy and Spain. Sources were T cells, B-cell-depleted T cells, or PBMCs; the material itself was cDNA or gDNA.

Germline V lookup: CDR1 SGHRS, CDR2 YFSETQ. V was cut by 0 bases and J by 1 base, with 14 bases left in between. This CDR3 is 16 amino acids long. Data came from immunoSEQ multiplex PCR; TCRdb stores just in-frame clones and leaves some out. The data contain around 340,000 clones, approximately 86% of them singletons. The Seattle patients joined while their infection was active and were tracked longitudinally afterward. This TCR was sampled from a woman aged 60-75 years with COVID-19, enrolled during active disease. The genes are TRBV5-1 and TRBJ2-7; tentative D call: TRBD2 (5 bases). Sequencing was performed on peripheral blood. The CDR3 nucleotides read TGCGCCAGCAGCTTGGCAGTGAGGGAGAGTTCCTACGAGCAGTACTTC. It specifies CASSLAVRESSYEQYF.